The 5 T cell receptor beta chains presented below share a single source sample, sequenced in a study of PD-1 blockade in classical Hodgkin lymphoma. Measured with immunoSEQ multiplex PCR; TCRdb has only the in-frame clones, and not every one. The sample records nearly 55,000 clones, 81% being singletons. No patient escaped relapse after autologous stem cell transplantation, and brentuximab vedotin exposure varied. The source was peripheral blood mononuclear cells (PBMCs), collected at baseline. The receptor set was obtained from a human donor with classical Hodgkin lymphoma.

DNA for the CDR3: TGTGCCAGCAGCCCTATGGTGGGTTCCTACAATGAGCAGTTCTTC. It yields the protein CASSPMVGSYNEQFF. This chain connects TRBV7-3 to TRBJ2-1, with unresolved D. Germline V lookup: CDR1 SGHTA, CDR2 FQGTGA. The CDR3 loop spans 15 amino acids. V shed 5 bases and J shed 1 base, with 12 bases lying between them. The full variable domain, in which reference TRBV7-3 and TRBJ2-1 provide the parts outside the CDR3, is GAGVSQTPSNKVTEKGKYVELRCDPISGHTALYWYRQSLGQGPEFLIYFQGTGAADDSGLPNDRFFAVRPEGSVSTLKIQRTERGDSAVYLCASSPMVGSYNEQFFGPGTRLTVL.

This clone is medium-sized (0.01 to 0.1%) within its sample. The chain combines TRBV2 with TRBJ1-2, with a possible D match to TRBD1 (5 bases). The CDR3 totals 12 residues. The ends were cut back, 4 bases at V and 5 bases at J, with 8 bases in the middle. CDR1 and CDR2 from the germline V gene are SNHLY and FYNNEI. The CDR3 nucleotides read TGTGCCAGCAGTGGTCAGGGATATGGCTACACCTTC. It encodes CASSGQGYGYTF.

The CDR3 sequence: CASSQDGAGVFYNEQFF. The CDR3 coding sequence is TGCGCCAGCAGCCAAGATGGGGCGGGAGTGTTCTACAATGAGCAGTTCTTC. V and J are TRBV4-3 and TRBJ2-1; 7 bases map to TRBD2. Germline CDR1 reads LGHNA; CDR2 reads YSLEER. After removal of 0 bases from V and 3 bases from J, the junction contained 8 bases not matched to a gene. This CDR3 comprises 17 residues.

V and J are TRBV5-1 and TRBJ2-6; the D gene is possibly TRBD2 (5 bases). V shed 0 bases and J shed 1 base, with 8 bases lying between them. CDR3 length: 16 amino acids. Looked up from germline, CDR1 is SGHRS and CDR2 is YFSETQ. CDR3 sequence: CASSLARESGANVLTF. CDR3 nucleotide sequence: TGCGCCAGCAGCTTGGCCCGGGAATCTGGGGCCAACGTCCTGACTTTC.

A few counts support this clone. The chain carries TRBV30 and TRBJ2-4; 13 bases agree with TRBD2. CDR3 length: 13 amino acids. Losses at the gene ends were 3 bases for V and 10 bases for J; bases not matched to a gene: 3. Germline values: CDR1 GTSNPN, CDR2 SVGIG (reference sequence). The CDR3 nucleotides read TGTGCCTGGAGCTTGGGACTAGCGGGAATTCAGTACTTC. Translation: CAWSLGLAGIQYF.